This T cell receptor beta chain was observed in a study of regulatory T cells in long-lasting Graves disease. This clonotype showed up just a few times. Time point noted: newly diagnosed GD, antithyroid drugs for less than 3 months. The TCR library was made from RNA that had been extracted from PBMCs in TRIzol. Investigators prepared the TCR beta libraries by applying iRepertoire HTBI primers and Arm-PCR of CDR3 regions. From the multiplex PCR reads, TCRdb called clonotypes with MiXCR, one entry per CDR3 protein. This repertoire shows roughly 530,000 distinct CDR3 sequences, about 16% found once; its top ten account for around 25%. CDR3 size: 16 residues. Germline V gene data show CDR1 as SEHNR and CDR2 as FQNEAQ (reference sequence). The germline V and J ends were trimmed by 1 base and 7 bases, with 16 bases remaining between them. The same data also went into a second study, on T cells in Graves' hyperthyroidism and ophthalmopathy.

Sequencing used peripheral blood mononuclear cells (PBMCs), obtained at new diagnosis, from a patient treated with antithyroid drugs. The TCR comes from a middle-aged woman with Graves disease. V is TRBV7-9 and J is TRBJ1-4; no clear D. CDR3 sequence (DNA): TGTGCCAGCAGCTTAGGGTATGAGGGTTTGGTTGAAAAACTGTTTTTT. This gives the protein CASSLGYEGLVEKLFF.